The T cell receptor (beta chain) under discussion was sequenced for a study of CD8+CD57+ T cells in acquired aplastic anemia. All sequencing subjects had displayed CD8+CD57+ cell expansion on flow cytometry. For CDR3 and TCR beta VDJ profiling, genomic DNA was the template used. MiXCR was run by TCRdb on the reads, yielding one entry per CDR3 protein. The sample has some 150,000 distinct CDR3 sequences, 71% seen once; the top ten hold around 45%. This clonotype was seen more than once but under ten times. V dropped 5 bases and J dropped 10; count of bases not matched to a gene: 11. CDR3 length: 15 amino acids. Germline V lookup: CDR1 LGHNA, CDR2 YNFKEQ.

The TCR sequence derives from a human donor with aplastic anemia. Sequenced input: sorted CD4+, CD8+, or CD8+CD57+ T cells (not recorded which) from PBMCs. This chain links TRBV4-2 with TRBJ2-1; 10 bases fit TRBD1. CDR3 nucleotide sequence: TGTGCCAGCAGCGCGGACAGGGGGGGACCGACGGAGCAGTTCTTC. Protein sequence: CASSADRGGPTEQFF.